Listed here are 22 T cell receptor beta chains from one sample, sequenced in a study of T cells after yellow fever vaccination. TCRdb itself ran the 5' RACE reads through MiXCR, one entry per CDR3 protein. This table has some 560,000 distinct CDR3 sequences, less than 20% appearing once. Sequenced material: PBMCs, taken more than 4 days after the first yellow fever vaccination. Receptor source: a man between 18 and 29 years old who received the YFV17D yellow fever vaccine.

The V call is TRBV12-3 or TRBV12-4, the J call TRBJ1-6, with D uncertain. The CDR3 loop spans 12 amino acids. Between the trimmed V and J ends, which lost 2 bases and 5 bases, there was a span of 1 base. CDR3 DNA sequence: TGTGCCAGCAGTTTACATAATTCACCCCTCCACTTT. Residues: CASSLHNSPLHF.

The CDR3 is CASTRWDGPYNSPLHF. In DNA, the CDR3 is TGTGCCAGCACCCGATGGGACGGGCCCTATAATTCACCCCTCCACTTT. This sequence joins TRBV11-2 and TRBJ1-6; D perhaps matches TRBD1 (5 bases). Germline V lookup: CDR1 SGHAT, CDR2 FQNNGV. The germline V and J ends were trimmed by 7 bases and 2 bases, with 15 bases remaining between them. This CDR3 is built from 16 residues.

This clonotype was seen a handful of times. CDR3 sequence reads: CASSLRSGGAKNIQYF. CDR3 DNA sequence: TGCGCCAGCAGCTTGAGAAGCGGGGGGGCCAAAAACATTCAGTACTTC. This chain links TRBV5-1 with TRBJ2-4, with 9 bases lining up with TRBD2. The junction had 3 bases not matched to a gene; V was cut back by 1 base and J by 1 base. The CDR3 consists of 16 residues. Germline loops: CDR1 SGHRS, CDR2 YFSETQ. Looking up the rest from reference TRBV5-1 and TRBJ2-4 gives the full variable domain: KAGVTQTPRYLIKTRGQQVTLSCSPISGHRSVSWYQQTPGQGLQFLFEYFSETQRNKGNFPGRFSGRQFSNSRSEMNVSTLELGDSALYLCASSLRSGGAKNIQYFGAGTRLSVL.

A few counts support this clonotype. This chain connects TRBV12-3 or TRBV12-4 to TRBJ2-7; 9 bases are shared with TRBD1. The CDR3 loop spans 13 amino acids. V lost 4 bases to trimming and J lost 6 bases; unmatched junction nucleotides: 4. The CDR3: CASSSQTGGEQYV. CDR3 nucleotides: TGTGCCAGCAGTTCTCAGACAGGGGGCGAGCAGTACGTC.

The chain recombines TRBV4-1 with TRBJ1-3, with TRBD1 matching over 8 bases. The V gene end was trimmed by 1 base and the J gene end by 2 bases; junction bases not matched to a gene: 7. The CDR3 spans 17 residues. Germline V gives CDR1 MGHRA, CDR2 YSYEKL. The CDR3 nucleotides read TGCGCCAGCAGCCAAGTTGCGACAGGGGTGGCTGGAAACACCATATATTTT. It codes for CASSQVATGVAGNTIYF.

The V call is TRBV11-2, the J call TRBJ2-7; possible D gene TRBD2, 6 bases. V was pared by 3 bases and J by 0 bases, with 27 bases between. This CDR3 spans 20 amino acids. The germline V gene has CDR1 SGHAT and CDR2 FQNNGV. Here the CDR3 reads CASSFLGGSPPSAGSYEQYF. The CDR3 nucleotides are TGTGCCAGCAGCTTCTTGGGGGGTTCTCCCCCCTCCGCAGGCTCCTACGAGCAGTACTTC. Complete variable domain (other parts from reference TRBV11-2 and TRBJ2-7): EAGVAQSPRYKIIEKRQSVAFWCNPISGHATLYWYQQILGQGPKLLIQFQNNGVVDDSQLPKDRFSAERLKGVDSTLKIQPAKLEDSAVYLCASSFLGGSPPSAGSYEQYFGPGTRLTVT.

This chain joins TRBV5-1 and TRBJ2-1; possibly TRBD1 for D (6 bases). V gave up 4 bases and J gave up 8 bases, with 16 bases separating them. The CDR3 consists of 14 residues. The V gene's germline CDR1 is SGHRS and CDR2 YFSETQ. The CDR3 DNA reads as TGCGCCAGCAGCACGATTCCAGGGGCGGATGAGCAGTTCTTC. Translation gives CASSTIPGADEQFF.

The chain employs TRBV6-1 and TRBJ1-4; a possible D gene is TRBD1 (5 bases). The germline V and J ends were trimmed by 5 bases and 5 bases, with 24 bases remaining between them. This CDR3 spans 18 amino acids. CDR1 is MNHNS, CDR2 SASEGT, per germline. As DNA, the CDR3 is TGTGCCAGCAGTCAAATTCCCCGGGCCGGGGACGGAAATGAAAAACTGTTTTTT. This translates into CASSQIPRAGDGNEKLFF.

The DNA of the CDR3 is TGCGCCAGCACAGACAGGGGTTTTCCACCCCTCCACTTT. Its translation is CASTDRGFPPLHF. V usage is TRBV5-1 and J usage is TRBJ1-6; the match to TRBD1 covers 8 bases. This CDR3 is built from 13 residues. Germline V gene lookup returns CDR1 SGHRS and CDR2 YFSETQ. With 6 bases clipped from V and 11 bases from J, the junction kept 7 bases outside the gene matches.

V is TRBV6-4 and J is TRBJ2-3; 11 nucleotides agree with TRBD2. Germline V gene sequence: CDR1 MRHNA, CDR2 SNTAGT. This CDR3 has 15 residues. The ends lost 4 bases at V and 4 bases at J; junction bases unmatched: 4. This chain's CDR3 is CASSASSGGSDTQYF. The CDR3 coding sequence is TGTGCCAGCAGTGCTTCTAGCGGGGGGTCAGATACGCAGTATTTT.

V and J are TRBV30 and TRBJ2-1; weak D call: TRBD2 (6 bases). The germline CDR1 and CDR2 sequences are GTSNPN and SVGIG (reference sequence). CDR3 length: 15 amino acids. The germline V and J ends were trimmed by 5 bases and 1 base, with 15 bases remaining between them. This CDR3 is CAWARGRQSYNEQFF. CDR3 in DNA: TGTGCCTGGGCTCGGGGGAGGCAATCCTACAATGAGCAGTTCTTC.

The V gene is TRBV11-2, the J gene TRBJ2-1, with D possibly matching TRBD2 (6 bases). The CDR3 runs 15 residues. Trimming pared 1 base from V and 3 bases from J, leaving 10 bases between. Germline V CDR1 and CDR2: SGHAT, FQNNGV. CDR3 region: CASSLGTSYYNEQFF. DNA of the CDR3: TGTGCCAGCAGCTTAGGAACTAGCTACTACAATGAGCAGTTCTTC. Using reference TRBV11-2 and TRBJ2-1 for the parts outside the CDR3, the full variable domain is EAGVAQSPRYKIIEKRQSVAFWCNPISGHATLYWYQQILGQGPKLLIQFQNNGVVDDSQLPKDRFSAERLKGVDSTLKIQPAKLEDSAVYLCASSLGTSYYNEQFFGPGTRLTVL.

The chain employs TRBV9 and TRBJ2-5; TRBD2 matches at 10 bases. CDR3 size: 19 residues. J lost 1 base, V lost 3 bases, and 15 bases had no gene match. Germline CDR1 SGDLS, CDR2 YYNGEE. DNA for the CDR3: TGTGCCAGCAGCGCGACCCAGCGGGGGGGCATCTTTAGCCAAGAGACCCAGTACTTC. Its protein is CASSATQRGGIFSQETQYF.

The chain recombines TRBV9 with TRBJ2-1; D ambiguous. The V and J ends lost 0 bases and 0 bases respectively, with 13 bases between them. The CDR3 runs to 17 residues. The V gene's germline CDR1 is SGDLS and CDR2 YYNGEE. This CDR3 reads CASSVAPRSNSYNEQFF. CDR3 nucleotide sequence: TGTGCCAGCAGCGTAGCCCCCCGGTCAAACTCCTACAATGAGCAGTTCTTC.

This clonotype was counted between two and nine times. This sequence joins TRBV6-1 and TRBJ1-5; D might be TRBD1 (6 bases). Germline CDR1 and CDR2: MNHNS and SASEGT. CDR3 length: 15 amino acids. V dropped 7 bases and J dropped 0 bases, with 13 bases sitting between them. DNA of the CDR3: TGTGCCAGCATAAGGACAGAGTCTAGCAATCAGCCCCAGCATTTT. It is translated as CASIRTESSNQPQHF.

The chain joins TRBV2 to TRBJ2-3; D call uncertain. The CDR3 is made up of 14 amino acids. The V gene's germline CDR1 is SNHLY and CDR2 FYNNEI. V lost 6 bases and J 8 bases, leaving 18 bases between the germline ends. CDR3 region: CASSGPKGLVTQYF. The CDR3 DNA reads TGTGCCAGCAGCGGCCCAAAAGGCTTGGTTACGCAGTATTTT.

CDR3 DNA: TGTGCCAGCAGCCTACAACCGACTGACTCCTACGAGCAGTACTTC. Protein product: CASSLQPTDSYEQYF. The chain links TRBV5-6 to TRBJ2-7; no reliable D call. The CDR3 is 15 amino acids. Germline values: CDR1 SGHDT, CDR2 YYEEEE. The V end was cut by 4 bases, the J end by 0 bases, with 14 bases between.

V is TRBV5-6 and J is TRBJ2-2, with D tentatively TRBD1 (5 bases). The CDR3 is 17 residues long. Germline CDR1 and CDR2: SGHDT and YYEEEE. With 1 base removed from V and 2 bases from J, the gap between germline ends came to 15 bases. CDR3 sequence (DNA): TGTGCCAGCAGCTTGTTCCAGGGCATCGAAAACACCGGGGAGCTGTTTTTT. Protein: CASSLFQGIENTGELFF.

This clonotype was observed many times. J is TRBJ1-1 and V is TRBV9; D gene ambiguous. The V gene's germline CDR1 is SGDLS and CDR2 YYNGEE. The CDR3 length is 13 residues. The ends were cut back, 3 bases at V and 2 bases at J, with 8 bases in the middle. The CDR3 DNA sequence: TGTGCCAGCAGCGAGGGAGGCAACACTGAAGCTTTCTTT. The encoded protein is CASSEGGNTEAFF.

This rearrangement joins TRBV15 to TRBJ2-2, with unresolved D. The CDR3 loop spans 15 amino acids. Germline CDR1 is LNHNV and CDR2 is YYDKDF (reference sequence). With 5 bases removed from V and 4 bases from J, the gap between germline ends came to 14 bases. CDR3: CATSLPRVGTGELFF. In DNA, the CDR3 is TGTGCCACCAGCCTGCCCCGAGTAGGCACCGGGGAGCTGTTTTTT.

This clonotype has only a few counts. The chain carries TRBV5-1 and TRBJ2-5; unclear D gene. Per germline, CDR1 SGHRS and CDR2 YFSETQ. The ends were cut back, 0 bases at V and 0 bases at J, with 9 bases in the middle. The CDR3 runs 15 residues. CDR3: CASSLVGSYQETQYF. CDR3 bases: TGCGCCAGCAGCTTGGTTGGCAGCTACCAAGAGACCCAGTACTTC.

This rearrangement joins TRBV29-1 to TRBJ1-1, with D hard to call. The germline V gene encodes CDR1 SQVTM and CDR2 ANQGSEA. There are 13 residues in the CDR3. V was cut by 7 bases and J by 1 base, with 13 bases left in between. CDR3 region: CSAEGPGNTEAFF. Written as DNA, the CDR3 is TGCAGCGCGGAGGGTCCGGGGAACACTGAAGCTTTCTTT. Supplemented by reference TRBV29-1 and TRBJ1-1, the full variable domain reads SAVISQKPSRDICQRGTSLTIQCQVDSQVTMMFWYRQQPGQSLTLIATANQGSEATYESGFVIDKFPISRPNLTFSTLTVSNMSPEDSSIYLCSAEGPGNTEAFFGQGTRLTVV.